The rows below give T cell receptor beta chains drawn from one sample of a study of siplizumab effects on memory and regulatory T cells. The assay was immunoSEQ multiplex PCR, and TCRdb's table has in-frame clones only and misses some. The table has tens of thousands of clones, around 97% seen once. What was sequenced was naive CD8+ T cells sorted from blood. The receptors were sampled from a human donor in good health. Each CDR3 is given with its conserved first and last residue. The order of the fields is D gene, J gene, clone size, V gene, CDR3 protein, CDR3 DNA. D genes are given only for firm matches. Rows give clone size only sometimes, using once, few, many, or a class for an expanded clone.

-	TRBJ2-4	once	TRBV6-6	CASNPLGGNIQYF	TGTGCCAGCAACCCTTTGGGGGGAAACATTCAGTACTTC
TRBD2	TRBJ2-7	-	TRBV27	CASSLSGNSGNYEQYF	TGTGCCAGCAGTTTATCGGGGAATAGCGGGAATTACGAGCAGTACTTC
-	TRBJ1-1	-	TRBV18	CASSPPDSVNTEAFF	TGTGCCAGCTCACCACCGGACAGTGTGAACACTGAAGCTTTCTTT
-	TRBJ2-7	-	TRBV6-1	CASTTCSASWPF	TGTGCCAGCACCACCTGTAGCGCGTCTTGGCCCTTC
-	TRBJ1-2	once	TRBV4-3	CASSQDSGFGYTF	TGCGCCAGCAGCCAAGACTCAGGGTTTGGCTACACCTTC
-	TRBJ2-7	-	TRBV28	CASSFRGWEQYF	TGTGCCAGCAGTTTTAGGGGGTGGGAGCAGTACTTC
TRBD2	TRBJ2-7	-	TRBV19	CASSPLAGAYEQYF	TGTGCCAGTAGTCCTCTAGCGGGGGCCTACGAGCAGTACTTC
TRBD2	TRBJ2-1	-	TRBV5-4	CASSLPSSGDPYNEQFF	TGTGCCAGCAGCTTGCCTTCTAGCGGGGACCCCTACAATGAGCAGTTCTTC
TRBD1	TRBJ1-5	-	TRBV7-3	CASSSSRDRGSSNQPQHF	TGTGCCAGCAGCTCGTCCCGGGACAGGGGGTCTAGCAATCAGCCCCAGCATTTT
-	TRBJ2-7	once	TRBV7-2	CASSQVWESSYEQYF	TGTGCCAGCAGCCAAGTATGGGAATCCTCCTACGAGCAGTACTTC
TRBD1	TRBJ1-1	-	TRBV27	CASSLGTGLDTEAFF	TGTGCCAGCAGTTTGGGGACAGGGCTAGACACTGAAGCTTTCTTT
-	TRBJ2-7	-	TRBV30	CAWSVSEDYEQYF	TGTGCCTGGAGTGTTAGCGAAGACTACGAGCAGTACTTC
-	TRBJ2-7	-	TRBV19	CASSLTDGSYEQYF	TGTGCCAGTAGTTTGACAGACGGCTCCTACGAGCAGTACTTC
-	TRBJ2-7	-	TRBV29-1	CSVEDAGNHEQYF	TGCAGCGTTGAAGACGCGGGGAACCACGAGCAGTACTTC
TRBD1	TRBJ1-6	once	TRBV10-3	CAISEPDRGRDSPLHF	TGTGCCATCAGTGAGCCCGACAGGGGACGAGATTCACCCCTCCACTTT
-	TRBJ2-1	-	TRBV12-5	CASGLTGSPRNNEQFF	TGTGCTAGTGGTTTGACGGGGTCCCCTCGAAACAATGAGCAGTTCTTC
-	TRBJ2-1	-	TRBV13	CASSSTPSSYNEQFF	TGTGCCAGCAGCTCGACCCCGAGCTCCTACAATGAGCAGTTCTTC
-	TRBJ2-1	-	TRBV6-6	CASCRSYNEQFF	TGTGCCAGTTGCCGGTCCTACAATGAGCAGTTCTTC
TRBD2	TRBJ2-5	-	TRBV4-1	CASETSGTQETQYF	TGCGCCAGCGAGACTAGCGGGACCCAAGAGACCCAGTACTTC
-	TRBJ1-1	-	TRBV28	CASSTRWRETEAFF	TGTGCCAGCAGTACCCGATGGAGGGAGACTGAAGCTTTCTTT
-	TRBJ2-7	-	TRBV7-2	CASSSLRIYEQYF	TGTGCCAGCAGCTCGCTCCGTATCTACGAGCAGTACTTC
TRBD2	TRBJ2-5	once	TRBV5-6	CASSPFHLAERYPETQYF	TGTGCCAGCAGCCCCTTCCATCTAGCGGAAAGATACCCGGAGACCCAGTACTTC
-	TRBJ1-4	-	TRBV6-1	CASSEIEGRTNEKLFF	TGTGCCAGCAGTGAAATCGAGGGGAGAACTAATGAAAAACTGTTTTTT
-	TRBJ2-1	-	TRBV7-6	CASSPSPGRGYNEQFF	TGTGCCAGCAGCCCCTCCCCGGGCCGAGGGTACAATGAGCAGTTCTTC
-	TRBJ2-2	-	TRBV5-6	CASSLLPSGTGELFF	TGTGCCAGCAGCTTGCTACCTAGTGGCACCGGGGAGCTGTTTTTT
TRBD1	TRBJ2-5	-	TRBV2	CASSRTGEEETQYF	TGTGCCAGCAGTAGGACAGGGGAGGAAGAGACCCAGTACTTC
TRBD2	TRBJ2-7	-	TRBV4-1	CASSPRIYGTSGDPYEQYF	TGCGCCAGCAGCCCCCGAATTTACGGGACTAGCGGGGACCCCTACGAGCAGTACTTC
-	TRBJ2-7	-	TRBV4-1	CASSQSSVGVLYEQYF	TGCGCCAGCAGCCAATCTTCGGTAGGAGTCCTCTACGAGCAGTACTTC
TRBD1	TRBJ2-1	-	TRBV5-1	CASSPDREQFF	TGCGCCAGCAGCCCGGACAGGGAGCAGTTCTTC
-	TRBJ2-7	once	TRBV9	CASSPLGEAYEQYF	TGTGCCAGCAGCCCTCTGGGGGAGGCCTACGAGCAGTACTTC
-	TRBJ2-1	-	TRBV23-1	CASRPDKDNEQFF	TGCGCCAGCAGACCGGACAAGGACAATGAGCAGTTCTTC
TRBD2	TRBJ2-7	-	TRBV4-1	CASAEREGHEQYF	TGCGCCAGCGCGGAGCGGGAGGGGCACGAGCAGTACTTC
-	TRBJ2-1	-	TRBV4-1	CASSQVQGGKNEQFF	TGCGCCAGCAGCCAAGTTCAGGGGGGAAAAAATGAGCAGTTCTTC
TRBD1	TRBJ1-2	-	TRBV4-1	CASSQTGQNYGYTF	TGCGCCAGCAGCCAGACGGGACAGAACTATGGCTACACCTTC
-	TRBJ1-1	-	TRBV9	CASSETGTEAFF	TGTGCCAGCAGCGAAACAGGCACGGAAGCTTTCTTT
-	TRBJ2-1	-	TRBV18	CASSPPGNEQFF	TGTGCCAGCTCACCACCAGGTAATGAGCAGTTCTTC
-	TRBJ2-7	-	TRBV21-1	CASSLQGGPSGIYEQYF	TGTGCCAGCAGCCTCCAAGGGGGCCCCTCGGGGATCTACGAGCAGTACTTC
-	TRBJ1-4	-	TRBV7-9	CASSFSGYEKLFF	TGTGCCAGCAGCTTTTCAGGGTATGAAAAACTGTTTTTT
-	TRBJ2-7	-	TRBV27	CASSLSALLLYEQYF	TGTGCCAGCAGTTTATCGGCCCTACTATTATACGAGCAGTACTTC
TRBD1	TRBJ2-7	-	TRBV5-5	CASSPRDRGYSYEQYF	TGTGCCAGCAGCCCCCGGGACAGGGGGTACTCCTACGAGCAGTACTTC
TRBD1	TRBJ2-2	-	TRBV6-6	CASSYSDRGLGELFF	TGTGCCAGCAGTTACTCGGACAGGGGGCTCGGGGAGCTGTTTTTT
-	TRBJ2-1	-	TRBV7-6	CASSLGGDDEQFF	TGTGCCAGCAGCTTAGGCGGGGACGATGAGCAGTTCTTC
-	TRBJ2-4	-	TRBV21-1	CASRERDSKNIQYF	TGTGCCAGCAGAGAACGGGACTCCAAAAACATTCAGTACTTC
-	TRBJ2-2	-	TRBV7-7	CASSLVAGTLNTGELFF	TGTGCTAGCAGCTTAGTGGCCGGGACACTGAACACCGGGGAGCTGTTTTTT
-	TRBJ2-7	-	TRBV7-3	CASSLVGGTYEQYF	TGTGCCAGCAGCTTAGTAGGTGGAACATACGAGCAGTACTTC
-	TRBJ1-1	-	TRBV18	CASSPLGTEAFF	TGTGCCAGCTCACCCCTCGGTACTGAAGCTTTCTTT
-	TRBJ1-1	-	TRBV6-5	CASSYSNTNTEAFF	TGTGCCAGCAGTTACTCGAACACGAACACTGAAGCTTTCTTT
-	TRBJ2-1	once	TRBV19	CASSPQGTAEQFF	TGTGCCAGTAGTCCGCAAGGGACGGCTGAGCAGTTCTTC
-	TRBJ2-1	-	TRBV2	CASSESDLAFEQFF	TGTGCCAGCAGTGAGTCGGACTTAGCATTTGAGCAGTTCTTC
-	TRBJ2-1	-	TRBV27	CASKPGGSSYNEQFF	TGTGCCAGCAAGCCAGGGGGGTCTAGTTACAATGAGCAGTTCTTC
-	TRBJ2-5	-	TRBV5-6	CASSVGDQETQYF	TGTGCCAGCAGCGTGGGGGACCAAGAGACCCAGTACTTC
-	TRBJ2-7	once	TRBV27	CASSMTQGWNEQYF	TGTGCCAGCAGTATGACACAGGGTTGGAACGAGCAGTACTTC
TRBD1	TRBJ2-7	-	TRBV6-5	CASSYRGYEQYF	TGTGCCAGCAGCTACAGGGGCTACGAGCAGTACTTC
TRBD1	TRBJ2-5	-	TRBV27	CASRGTGDETQYF	TGTGCCAGCAGGGGGACAGGGGATGAGACCCAGTACTTC
-	TRBJ2-3	-	TRBV11-2	CASGPGTRLDTQYF	TGTGCCAGCGGTCCGGGAACCCGGTTAGATACGCAGTATTTT